This is a list of T cell receptor beta chains from one sample in a study of cytotoxic CD8 clonotypes in ibrutinib-treated CLL. TCRdb's copy holds only in-frame clones and misses some; the assay was immunoSEQ multiplex PCR. The table records about 44,000 clones, over 60% of them present only once. Material: PBMCs, obtained after 12 months of ibrutinib treatment. The receptor set was obtained from a human donor with chronic lymphocytic leukemia. CDR3s include the opening cysteine and the closing phenylalanine or tryptophan. The order of the fields is J gene, D gene, clone size, V gene, CDR3 protein, CDR3 DNA. The D gene is left open where the match is weak. Not all rows give a size; the values are once, few, many and, for expanded clones, a class.

TRBJ1-5,.,.,TRBV11-2,CASSLGHGGNQPQHF,TGTGCCAGCAGCTTAGGGCACGGAGGGAATCAGCCCCAGCATTTT
TRBJ2-2,TRBD2,medium-sized,TRBV2,CASSEVASGTGELFF,TGTGCCAGCAGTGAAGTAGCTAGCGGAACCGGGGAGCTGTTTTTT
TRBJ1-4,.,once,TRBV28,CASVAPGTDEKLFF,TGTGCCAGCGTGGCACCGGGGACGGATGAAAAACTGTTTTTT
TRBJ2-5,.,.,TRBV10-3,CAISEKIEGRHKETQYF,TGTGCCATCAGTGAGAAAATAGAGGGCCGACACAAAGAGACCCAGTACTTC
TRBJ1-5,.,.,TRBV19,CASRRGDLGPQHF,TGTGCCAGTAGGCGAGGGGACTTGGGGCCCCAGCATTTT
TRBJ2-3,.,.,TRBV11-1,CASSLSPGLSTDTQYF,TGTGCCAGCAGCTTAAGTCCGGGACTCTCCACAGATACGCAGTATTTT
TRBJ2-2,TRBD2,.,TRBV6-1,CASRREAGAGELFF,TGTGCCAGCCGGCGGGAGGCCGGGGCCGGGGAGCTGTTTTTT
TRBJ2-7,TRBD2,.,TRBV18,CASSPGLAGEQYF,TGTGCCAGCTCACCGGGACTAGCAGGGGAGCAGTACTTC
TRBJ2-6,.,.,TRBV30,CACTDVTGANVLTF,TGTGCCTGTACCGATGTTACTGGGGCCAACGTCCTGACTTTC
TRBJ2-2,.,.,TRBV7-3,CASSPPGPGELFF,TGTGCCAGCAGCCCTCCGGGACCCGGGGAGCTGTTTTTT
TRBJ1-1,TRBD1,.,TRBV6-5,CASSYVAGTGFEAFF,TGTGCCAGCAGTTATGTGGCCGGGACAGGGTTTGAAGCTTTCTTT
TRBJ2-7,.,.,TRBV5-6,CASSLFVSAGWAYEQYF,TGTGCCAGCAGCTTGTTTGTCTCGGCGGGGTGGGCTTACGAGCAGTACTTC
TRBJ2-7,.,.,TRBV9,CASSVAEGSFGEQYF,TGTGCCAGCAGCGTAGCGGAGGGCTCCTTCGGCGAGCAGTACTTC
TRBJ1-4,.,.,TRBV5-1,CASSTATISNEKLFF,TGCGCCAGCAGTACGGCTACTATCTCTAATGAAAAACTGTTTTTT
TRBJ1-1,.,.,TRBV29-1,CSVVEVWTEAFF,TGCAGCGTTGTCGAGGTGTGGACTGAAGCTTTCTTT
TRBJ2-5,.,.,TRBV2,CASSLNREETQYF,TGTGCCAGCAGTTTGAACAGGGAGGAGACCCAGTACTTC
TRBJ2-1,.,.,TRBV28,CASSLVGSSYNEQFF,TGTGCCAGCAGTTTGGTCGGGAGCTCCTACAATGAGCAGTTCTTC
TRBJ1-4,.,.,TRBV5-5,CASSLAGSHEKLFF,TGTGCCAGCAGCTTGGCAGGCTCCCATGAAAAACTGTTTTTT
TRBJ1-5,TRBD1,few,TRBV5-1,CASSPDGTGGGQPQHF,TGCGCCAGCAGCCCGGACGGGACAGGGGGAGGGCAGCCCCAGCATTTT
TRBJ2-7,TRBD1,.,TRBV9,CASSRGQGTYEQYF,TGTGCCAGCAGCCGAGGACAGGGGACCTACGAGCAGTACTTC
TRBJ2-4,.,.,TRBV7-9,CASGGKEVAKNIQYF,TGTGCCAGCGGGGGAAAAGAAGTAGCCAAAAACATTCAGTACTTC
TRBJ2-1,TRBD2,once,TRBV5-4,CASRVAGGFFDNEQFF,TGTGCCAGCAGGGTGGCGGGGGGTTTTTTCGACAATGAGCAGTTCTTC
TRBJ2-7,.,.,TRBV6-5,CASRKMGLSYEQYF,TGTGCCAGCAGAAAAATGGGGCTTTCCTACGAGCAGTACTTC
TRBJ2-3,.,.,TRBV11-2,CASSLTNRRTDTQYF,TGTGCCAGCAGCTTGACTAATCGTCGCACAGATACGCAGTATTTT
TRBJ1-3,.,.,TRBV7-9,CASSLSSGNTIYF,TGTGCCAGCAGCTTATCCTCTGGAAACACCATATATTTT
TRBJ1-2,.,.,TRBV9,CASSSDYGYTF,TGTGCCAGCAGCTCGGACTATGGCTACACCTTC
TRBJ2-3,TRBD2,.,TRBV5-6,CASSSPGLAIPDTQYF,TGTGCCAGCAGCTCGCCGGGACTAGCGATCCCAGATACGCAGTATTTT
TRBJ1-1,.,.,TRBV4-2,CASSQEGPSNEAFF,TGTGCCAGCAGCCAAGAAGGCCCGAGTAATGAAGCTTTCTTT
TRBJ2-2,.,.,TRBV6-1,CASSARTKNTGELFF,TGTGCCAGCAGTGCCAGGACAAAGAACACCGGGGAGCTGTTTTTT
TRBJ2-1,TRBD2,.,TRBV27,CASSLSGGRGVWQFF,TGTGCCAGCAGTTTATCGGGCGGGAGGGGTGTTTGGCAGTTCTTC
TRBJ2-7,.,.,TRBV10-3,CAIRNSYEQYF,TGTGCCATCAGAAACAGCTACGAGCAGTACTTC
TRBJ2-7,TRBD1,.,TRBV6-5,CASSYNGQGIDEQYF,TGTGCCAGCAGTTACAACGGACAGGGGATAGACGAGCAGTACTTC
TRBJ2-7,.,.,TRBV19,CASSITAREPFYVQYF,TGTGCCAGTAGTATAACAGCCAGGGAACCCTTCTACGTGCAGTACTTC
TRBJ1-1,.,.,TRBV21-1,CASSKEIEAFF,TGTGCCAGCAGCAAAGAAATTGAAGCTTTCTTT
TRBJ1-2,.,.,TRBV4-1,CASSQTSGTISGYTF,TGCGCCAGCAGCCAAACCTCTGGGACCATCTCAGGCTACACCTTC
TRBJ2-3,.,.,TRBV19,CASSILPDRQYF,TGTGCCAGTAGTATATTACCGGACAGGCAGTATTTT
TRBJ2-2,TRBD2,few,TRBV7-3,CASSLGGSTGELFF,TGTGCCAGCAGCTTGGGCGGGAGCACCGGGGAGCTGTTTTTT
TRBJ2-7,TRBD2,.,TRBV10-3,CAISESSGRSDQYF,TGTGCCATCAGTGAGTCTAGCGGGAGGTCGGACCAGTACTTC
TRBJ2-5,TRBD2,medium-sized,TRBV7-7,CASSSGLADTGTQYF,TGTGCCAGCAGCTCCGGACTAGCGGACACGGGGACCCAGTACTTC
TRBJ2-1,TRBD2,few,TRBV13,CASSLGLVGNEQFF,TGTGCCAGCAGCCTAGGACTAGTCGGGAATGAGCAGTTCTTC
TRBJ2-1,.,.,TRBV20-1,CSATLNEQFF,TGCAGTGCTACCCTTAATGAGCAGTTCTTC
TRBJ1-2,.,.,TRBV28,CASSFEGYGYTF,TGTGCCAGCAGTTTCGAGGGTTACGGCTACACCTTC
TRBJ2-1,TRBD2,.,TRBV11-2,CASSLARTRNEQFF,TGTGCCAGCAGCTTAGCCAGGACTAGGAATGAGCAGTTCTTC
TRBJ2-2,TRBD1,.,TRBV9,CASSEGGADLTGELFF,TGTGCCAGCAGCGAAGGGGGCGCAGACCTAACCGGGGAGCTGTTTTTT
TRBJ2-2,.,.,TRBV7-2,CASSLFGTTGELFF,TGTGCCAGCAGCTTATTCGGGACTACCGGGGAGCTGTTTTTT
TRBJ2-7,.,.,TRBV25-1,CASSESWTGAYEQYF,TGTGCCAGCAGTGAATCTTGGACGGGGGCCTACGAGCAGTACTTC
TRBJ2-1,.,.,TRBV28,CASSPPGQGRGEQFF,TGTGCCAGCAGTCCCCCGGGGCAGGGACGCGGTGAGCAGTTCTTC
TRBJ2-1,.,.,TRBV7-6,CASSLESPHEQFF,TGTGCCAGCAGCTTAGAGAGCCCCCATGAGCAGTTCTTC
TRBJ2-7,.,.,TRBV5-4,CASSFNGLPGSEQYF,TGTGCCAGCAGTTTTAATGGACTCCCTGGGAGCGAGCAGTACTTC
TRBJ2-4,.,.,TRBV23-1,CASNRRKDWHHLAKNIQYF,TGCGCCAGCAATCGAAGAAAAGATTGGCATCACCTAGCCAAAAACATTCAGTACTTC
TRBJ2-3,TRBD2,.,TRBV6-5,CATGLARTDTQYF,TGTGCCACCGGACTAGCGCGCACAGATACGCAGTATTTT
TRBJ1-1,TRBD1,.,TRBV30,CACPSRDRVGAFF,TGTGCCTGCCCGTCCCGGGACAGGGTGGGAGCTTTCTTT